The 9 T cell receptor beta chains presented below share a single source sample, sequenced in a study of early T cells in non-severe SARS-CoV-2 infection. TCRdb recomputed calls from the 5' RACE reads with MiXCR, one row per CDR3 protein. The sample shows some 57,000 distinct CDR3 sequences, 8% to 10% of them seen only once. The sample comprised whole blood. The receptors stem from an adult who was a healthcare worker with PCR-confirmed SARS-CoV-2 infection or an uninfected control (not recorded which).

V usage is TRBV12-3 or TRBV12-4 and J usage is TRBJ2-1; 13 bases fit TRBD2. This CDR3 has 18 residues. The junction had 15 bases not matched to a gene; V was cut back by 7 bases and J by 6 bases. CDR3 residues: CASKGTSGNTRTCNEQFF. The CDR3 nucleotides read TGTGCCAGCAAGGGGACTAGCGGGAATACCCGGACATGCAATGAGCAGTTCTTC.

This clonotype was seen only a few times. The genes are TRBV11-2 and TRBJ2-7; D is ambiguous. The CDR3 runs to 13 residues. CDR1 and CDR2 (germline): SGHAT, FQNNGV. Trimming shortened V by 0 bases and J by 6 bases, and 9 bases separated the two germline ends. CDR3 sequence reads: CASSLEVLGEQYF. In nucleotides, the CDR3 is TGTGCCAGCAGCTTAGAGGTGCTAGGCGAGCAGTACTTC.

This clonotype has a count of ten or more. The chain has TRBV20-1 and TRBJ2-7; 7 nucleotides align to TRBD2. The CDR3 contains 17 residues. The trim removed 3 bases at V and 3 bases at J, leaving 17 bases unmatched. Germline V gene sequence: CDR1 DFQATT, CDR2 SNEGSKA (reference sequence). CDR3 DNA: TGCAGTGCTAGCCTAATTCATACCGGGACTAATTACTACGAGCAGTACTTC. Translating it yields CSASLIHTGTNYYEQYF.

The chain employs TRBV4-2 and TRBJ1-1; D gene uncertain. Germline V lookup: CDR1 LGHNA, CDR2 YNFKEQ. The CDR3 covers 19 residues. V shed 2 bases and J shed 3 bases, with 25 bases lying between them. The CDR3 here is CASSQQYPGSTPVDTEAFF. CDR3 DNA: TGTGCCAGCAGCCAACAGTACCCGGGATCGACCCCTGTTGACACTGAAGCTTTCTTT.

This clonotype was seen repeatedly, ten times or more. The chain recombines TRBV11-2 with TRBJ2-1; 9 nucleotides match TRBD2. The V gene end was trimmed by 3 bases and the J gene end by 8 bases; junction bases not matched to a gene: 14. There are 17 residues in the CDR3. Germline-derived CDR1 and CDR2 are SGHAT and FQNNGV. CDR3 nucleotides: TGTGCCAGCAGCTTTCGGAGTAGCGCGGGAGGGCCCGATGAGCAGTTCTTC. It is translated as CASSFRSSAGGPDEQFF. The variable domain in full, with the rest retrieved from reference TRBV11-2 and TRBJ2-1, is EAGVAQSPRYKIIEKRQSVAFWCNPISGHATLYWYQQILGQGPKLLIQFQNNGVVDDSQLPKDRFSAERLKGVDSTLKIQPAKLEDSAVYLCASSFRSSAGGPDEQFFGPGTRLTVL.

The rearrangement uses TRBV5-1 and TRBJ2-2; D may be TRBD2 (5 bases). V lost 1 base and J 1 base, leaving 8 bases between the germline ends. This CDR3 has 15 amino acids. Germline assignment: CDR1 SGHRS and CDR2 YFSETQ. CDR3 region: CASSLRGMNTGELFF. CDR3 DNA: TGCGCCAGCAGCTTGAGAGGGATGAACACCGGGGAGCTGTTTTTT.

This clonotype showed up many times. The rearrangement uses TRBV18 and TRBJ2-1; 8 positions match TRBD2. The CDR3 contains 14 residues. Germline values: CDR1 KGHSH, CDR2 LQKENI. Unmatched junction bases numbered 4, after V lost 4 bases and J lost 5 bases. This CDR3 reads CASSRTSRNNEQFF. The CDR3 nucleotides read TGTGCCAGCTCACGGACTAGCAGAAACAATGAGCAGTTCTTC.

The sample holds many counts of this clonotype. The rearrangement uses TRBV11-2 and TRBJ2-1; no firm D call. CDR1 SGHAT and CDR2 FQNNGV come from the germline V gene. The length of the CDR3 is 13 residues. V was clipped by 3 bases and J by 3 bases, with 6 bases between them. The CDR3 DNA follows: TGTGCCAGCAGCTTTGGTCGCTACAATGAGCAGTTCTTC. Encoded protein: CASSFGRYNEQFF.

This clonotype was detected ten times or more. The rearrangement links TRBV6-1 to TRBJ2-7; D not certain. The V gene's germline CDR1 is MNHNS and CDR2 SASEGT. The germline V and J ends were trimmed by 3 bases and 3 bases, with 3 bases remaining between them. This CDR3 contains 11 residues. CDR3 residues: CASSDNYEQYF. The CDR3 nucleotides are TGTGCCAGCAGTGATAACTACGAGCAGTACTTC.